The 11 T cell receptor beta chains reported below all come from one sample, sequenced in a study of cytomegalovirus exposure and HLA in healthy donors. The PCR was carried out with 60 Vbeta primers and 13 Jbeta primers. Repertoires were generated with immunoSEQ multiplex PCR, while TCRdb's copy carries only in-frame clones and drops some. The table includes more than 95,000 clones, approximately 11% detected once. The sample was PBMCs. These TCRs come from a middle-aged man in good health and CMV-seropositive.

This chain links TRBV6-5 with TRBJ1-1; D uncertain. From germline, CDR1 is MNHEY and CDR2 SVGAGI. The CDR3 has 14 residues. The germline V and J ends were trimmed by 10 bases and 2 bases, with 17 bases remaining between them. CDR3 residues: CATDRGSSNTEAFF. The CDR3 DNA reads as TGTGCCACGGACCGAGGGTCCTCTAACACTGAAGCTTTCTTT.

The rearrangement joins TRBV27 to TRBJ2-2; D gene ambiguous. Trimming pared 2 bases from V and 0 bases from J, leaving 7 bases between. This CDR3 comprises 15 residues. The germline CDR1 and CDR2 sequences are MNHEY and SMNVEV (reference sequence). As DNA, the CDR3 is TGTGCCAGCAGTTTAGTTTCGTCGAACACCGGGGAGCTGTTTTTT. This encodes CASSLVSSNTGELFF.

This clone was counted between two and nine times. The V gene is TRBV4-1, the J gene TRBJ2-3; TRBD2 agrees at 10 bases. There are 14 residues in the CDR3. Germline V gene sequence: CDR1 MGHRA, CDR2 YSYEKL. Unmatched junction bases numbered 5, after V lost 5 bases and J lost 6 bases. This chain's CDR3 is CASSATSGIDTQYF. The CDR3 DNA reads TGCGCCAGCAGCGCTACTAGCGGGATTGATACGCAGTATTTT.

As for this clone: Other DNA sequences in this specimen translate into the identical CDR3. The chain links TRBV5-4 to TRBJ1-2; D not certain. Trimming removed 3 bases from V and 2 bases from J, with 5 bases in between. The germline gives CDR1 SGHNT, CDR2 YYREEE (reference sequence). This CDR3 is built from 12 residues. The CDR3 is CASSSGNYGYTF. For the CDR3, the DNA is TGTGCCAGCAGCTCCGGGAACTATGGCTACACCTTC.

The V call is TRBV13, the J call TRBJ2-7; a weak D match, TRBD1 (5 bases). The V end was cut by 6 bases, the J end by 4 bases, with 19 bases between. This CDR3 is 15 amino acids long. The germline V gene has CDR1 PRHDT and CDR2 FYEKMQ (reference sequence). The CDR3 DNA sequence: TGTGCCAGCAGGGACAAGACAGACCCATGGTACGAGCAGTACTTC. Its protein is CASRDKTDPWYEQYF.

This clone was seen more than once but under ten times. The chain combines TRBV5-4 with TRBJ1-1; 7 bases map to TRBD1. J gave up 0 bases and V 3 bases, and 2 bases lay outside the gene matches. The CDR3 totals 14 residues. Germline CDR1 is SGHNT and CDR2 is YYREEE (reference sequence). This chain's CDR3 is CASSWGQLNTEAFF. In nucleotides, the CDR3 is TGTGCCAGCAGCTGGGGACAGCTGAACACTGAAGCTTTCTTT.

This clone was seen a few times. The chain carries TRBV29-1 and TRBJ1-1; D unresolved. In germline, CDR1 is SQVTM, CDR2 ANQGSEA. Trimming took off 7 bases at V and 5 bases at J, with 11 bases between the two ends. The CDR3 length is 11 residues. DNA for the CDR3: TGCAGCGCCGCGAGGGCAACTGAAGCTTTCTTT. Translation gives CSAARATEAFF.

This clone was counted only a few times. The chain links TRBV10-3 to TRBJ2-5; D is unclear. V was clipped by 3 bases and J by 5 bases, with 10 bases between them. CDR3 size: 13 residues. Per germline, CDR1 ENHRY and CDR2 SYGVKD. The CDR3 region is CAISDQYGETQYF. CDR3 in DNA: TGTGCCATCAGTGATCAGTACGGGGAGACCCAGTACTTC.

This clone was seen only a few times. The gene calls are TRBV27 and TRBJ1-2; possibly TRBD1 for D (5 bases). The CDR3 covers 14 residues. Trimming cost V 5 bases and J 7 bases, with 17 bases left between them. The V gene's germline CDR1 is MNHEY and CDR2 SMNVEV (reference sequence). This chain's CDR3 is CASSGWGGYSGYTF. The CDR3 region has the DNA TGTGCCAGCAGTGGATGGGGGGGGTACAGTGGCTACACCTTC.

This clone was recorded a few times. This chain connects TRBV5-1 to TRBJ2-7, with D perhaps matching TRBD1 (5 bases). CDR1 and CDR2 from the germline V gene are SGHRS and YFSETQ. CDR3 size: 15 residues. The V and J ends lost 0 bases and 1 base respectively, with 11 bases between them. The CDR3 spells CASSLDPGPSYEQYF. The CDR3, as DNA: TGCGCCAGCAGCTTGGATCCAGGGCCTTCCTACGAGCAGTACTTC.

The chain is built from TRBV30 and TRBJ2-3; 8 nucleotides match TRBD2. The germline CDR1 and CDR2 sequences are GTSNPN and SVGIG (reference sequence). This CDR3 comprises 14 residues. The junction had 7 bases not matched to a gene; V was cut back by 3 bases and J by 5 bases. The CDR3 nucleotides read TGTGCCTGGAGCGGAGCGGGAGCGGGAGATACGCAGTATTTT. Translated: CAWSGAGAGDTQYF.